This T cell receptor (beta chain) emerged from a study of blood T cell repertoires in COVID-19. About the research overall: Researchers got acute and convalescent COVID-19 samples from the United States, Italy and Spain. Sample material is recorded as cDNA or gDNA derived from T cells, B-cell-depleted T cells, or PBMCs.

This clone was seen more than once but under ten times. Original processing methods: Using reference gene primer amplification, nucleated cell counts were estimated. This table comes from immunoSEQ multiplex PCR, and its TCRdb copy is limited to in-frame clones, with some not included. The DNA was the basis for D and trimming; V, J and clone size are from that table. The sample yields 150,000 to 200,000 clones, over 80% seen once. V was pared by 2 bases and J by 4 bases, with 9 bases between. The CDR3 length is 13 residues. Per the germline V gene, CDR1 is SGHDT and CDR2 is YYEEEE. The J gene is TRBJ1-2, the V gene TRBV5-6; weak D call: TRBD1 (6 bases). The sequence came from a woman between 70 and 85 years old with acute or convalescent COVID-19. The specimen sequenced was peripheral blood. The DNA of the CDR3 is TGTGCCAGCAGCTTTCCGGACAGCTATGGCTACACCTTC. Encoded protein: CASSFPDSYGYTF.